These 24 T cell receptor beta chains were sequenced from one sample in a study of cytomegalovirus exposure and HLA in healthy donors. PCR involved 60 Vbeta and 13 Jbeta primers. The method was immunoSEQ multiplex PCR; TCRdb's version includes in-frame clones alone and lacks a portion of them. Among 90,000 to 100,000 clones listed, about 84% were seen once. Sequenced: PBMCs. Source of these receptors: a man aged 18 to 29 in good health and CMV-seronegative.

The chain carries TRBV6-5 and TRBJ1-2, with TRBD1 matching 11 bases. V shed 7 bases and J 6 bases; nucleotides not matched to a gene: 4. Germline V gene data show CDR1 as MNHEY and CDR2 as SVGAGI. The CDR3 sequence is 13 residues long. The CDR3 spells CASNGQGAHGYTF. The DNA of the CDR3 is TGTGCCAGCAACGGACAGGGGGCACATGGCTACACCTTC.

This chain links TRBV5-1 with TRBJ1-4, with a possible D match to TRBD1 (6 bases). Trimming took off 5 bases at V and 2 bases at J, with 13 bases between the two ends. The CDR3 spans 15 residues. Looked up from germline, CDR1 is SGHRS and CDR2 is YFSETQ. The CDR3 DNA sequence: TGCGCCAGCAGACAGAAACAGGGCACTAATGAAAAACTGTTTTTT. Its protein is CASRQKQGTNEKLFF.

J is TRBJ2-2 and V is TRBV18; TRBD2 agrees at 8 bases. The V segment lost 0 bases and the J segment 6 bases; nucleotides outside the gene matches: 15. This CDR3 region has 19 residues. Germline V gives CDR1 KGHSH, CDR2 LQKENI. The CDR3: CASSPPHLKAGGAPGELFF. CDR3 nucleotides: TGTGCCAGCTCACCACCACACCTTAAGGCGGGGGGCGCCCCCGGGGAGCTGTTTTTT.

This clone came up a few times. The chain uses TRBV6-1 and TRBJ1-1, with no clear D. The CDR3 has 14 amino acids. The germline gives CDR1 MNHNS, CDR2 SASEGT. The V end lost 2 bases, the J end lost 7 bases, and 14 bases lay between the germline ends. The CDR3 protein is CASSEFIKGSEAFF. CDR3 DNA: TGTGCCAGCAGTGAATTTATCAAAGGGAGTGAAGCTTTCTTT.

The chain has TRBV18 and TRBJ2-1; no clear D gene. The CDR3 consists of 12 residues. V shed 2 bases and J shed 6 bases, with 5 bases lying between them. CDR1 KGHSH and CDR2 LQKENI come from the germline V gene. The CDR3 sequence: CASSPTGNEQFF. The CDR3 nucleotides are TGTGCCAGCTCACCAACGGGCAATGAGCAGTTCTTC.

The chain recombines TRBV9 with TRBJ2-1; TRBD1 aligns across 7 bases. V shed 3 bases and J 0 bases; nucleotides not matched to a gene: 3. This CDR3 is 15 amino acids long. The germline gives CDR1 SGDLS, CDR2 YYNGEE. CDR3 loop: CASSDRDSSYNEQFF. CDR3 nucleotides: TGTGCCAGCAGCGACCGGGACAGCTCCTACAATGAGCAGTTCTTC. The full variable domain, with the rest looked up from reference TRBV9 and TRBJ2-1, is DSGVTQTPKHLITATGQRVTLRCSPRSGDLSVYWYQQSLDQGLQFLIQYYNGEERAKGNILERFSAQQFPDLHSELNLSSLELGDSALYFCASSDRDSSYNEQFFGPGTRLTVL.

This chain links TRBV5-4 with TRBJ2-7; tentative D call: TRBD1 (5 bases). CDR3 length equals 15 residues. V lost 4 bases, J lost 1 base, and 15 bases lay in between. CDR1 is SGHNT, CDR2 YYREEE, per germline (reference sequence). The chain's CDR3 is CASSPGHGASYEQYF. Here the CDR3 DNA reads TGTGCCAGCAGCCCCGGACACGGAGCTTCCTACGAGCAGTACTTC.

V gene TRBV6-5 combines with J gene TRBJ2-1; D is possibly TRBD1 (6 bases). V was trimmed by 6 bases and J by 6 bases, leaving 12 bases between them. Germline V lookup: CDR1 MNHEY, CDR2 SVGAGI. The CDR3 totals 13 residues. CDR3 in DNA: TGTGCCAGCAGCATCACAGGGTTCAATGAGCAGTTCTTC. It codes for CASSITGFNEQFF.

The chain carries TRBV7-9 and TRBJ2-7; 9 bases fit TRBD1. The junction had 6 bases not matched to a gene; V was cut back by 5 bases and J by 7 bases. In germline, CDR1 is SEHNR, CDR2 FQNEAQ (reference sequence). This CDR3 spans 13 amino acids. This CDR3 is CASSQGQGGEQYF. For the CDR3, the DNA is TGTGCCAGCAGCCAGGGACAGGGAGGGGAGCAGTACTTC.

This chain connects TRBV19 to TRBJ1-3; no clear D gene. The CDR3 loop spans 15 amino acids. V was clipped by 8 bases and J by 0 bases, with 14 bases between them. From germline, CDR1 is LNHDA and CDR2 SQIVND (reference sequence). CDR3 in DNA: TGTGCCAGTCGGAGAGCTACCCACTCTGGAAACACCATATATTTT. Its protein is CASRRATHSGNTIYF. Together with reference TRBV19 and TRBJ1-3, the CDR3 gives the full variable domain: DGGITQSPKYLFRKEGQNVTLSCEQNLNHDAMYWYRQDPGQGLRLIYYSQIVNDFQKGDIAEGYSVSREKKESFPLTVTSAQKNPTAFYLCASRRATHSGNTIYFGEGSWLTVV.

This sequence joins TRBV2 and TRBJ1-1; D call uncertain. The germline V gene has CDR1 SNHLY and CDR2 FYNNEI. V gave up 6 bases and J gave up 0 bases, with 8 bases separating them. There are 13 residues in the CDR3. This CDR3 is CASREALNTEAFF. For the CDR3, the DNA is TGTGCCAGCAGGGAGGCCTTGAACACTGAAGCTTTCTTT.

The chain has TRBV27 and TRBJ1-5; D not certain. The CDR3 runs to 15 residues. Trimming took off 7 bases at V and 0 bases at J, with 13 bases between the two ends. Germline V gene data show CDR1 as MNHEY and CDR2 as SMNVEV (reference sequence). CDR3 DNA sequence: TGTGCCAGCATGGGCTTGAGGGATAGCAATCAGCCCCAGCATTTT. Protein: CASMGLRDSNQPQHF.

V usage is TRBV11-2 and J usage is TRBJ2-7; 7 bases are a match to TRBD2. CDR3 length equals 14 residues. V lost 4 bases and J lost 2; bases outside the gene matches: 5. CDR1 is SGHAT and CDR2 is FQNNGV in the germline V gene. The CDR3 protein is CASSSGGYTYEQYF. Written as DNA, the CDR3 is TGTGCCAGCAGCTCCGGGGGGTATACCTACGAGCAGTACTTC.

The genes are TRBV5-1 and TRBJ2-2; TRBD2 matches 7 bases. V lost 3 bases and J lost 3; bases outside the gene matches: 8. There are 16 residues in the CDR3. CDR1 and CDR2 (germline): SGHRS, YFSETQ. CDR3 in amino acids: CASSWDGRGDTGELFF. CDR3 DNA sequence: TGCGCCAGCAGCTGGGACGGTCGGGGGGACACCGGGGAGCTGTTTTTT.

The chain has TRBV5-4 and TRBJ1-2, with TRBD1 matching over 9 bases. Germline lookup yields CDR1 SGHNT and CDR2 YYREEE (reference sequence). The CDR3 is 17 amino acids. V trimming: 4 bases; J trimming: 4 bases; junction bases outside the gene matches: 14. This chain's CDR3 is CASSARDRDAPGYGYTF. CDR3 DNA: TGTGCCAGCAGCGCCCGGGACAGGGACGCCCCCGGCTATGGCTACACCTTC.

This clone has more than one count but fewer than ten. The chain has TRBV6-5 and TRBJ1-4; 8 nucleotides line up with TRBD1. The V segment lost 2 bases and the J segment 7 bases; nucleotides outside the gene matches: 6. Germline values: CDR1 MNHEY, CDR2 SVGAGI. CDR3 length: 15 amino acids. CDR3 region: CASSYGGTGGEKLFF. The DNA of the CDR3 is TGTGCCAGCAGTTACGGGGGGACAGGCGGTGAAAAACTGTTTTTT.

V gene TRBV11-2 combines with J gene TRBJ1-6; TRBD1 agrees at 9 bases. CDR1 and CDR2 from the germline V gene are SGHAT and FQNNGV. The CDR3 has 16 amino acids. Germline trimming cut 1 base from V and 7 bases from J; bases unmatched to any gene: 5. The CDR3 DNA reads as TGTGCCAGCAGCTTAGGGGCCGGGACAGGGAATTCACCCCTCCACTTT. Protein product: CASSLGAGTGNSPLHF.

This sequence joins TRBV11-3 and TRBJ2-5; 8 nucleotides agree with TRBD1. Judging by the DNA end, TRBJ2-7 fits better; the J call may be wrong. CDR3 length: 15 amino acids. From germline, CDR1 is SGHNT and CDR2 YENEEA. The CDR3 reads CASSSGDRSSYEQYF. CDR3 DNA: TGTGCCAGCAGCTCAGGGGACAGGAGCTCCTACGAGCAGTACTTC.

The chain's CDR3 is CASNDGMNTEAFF. As DNA, the CDR3 is TGTGCCAGCAATGACGGGATGAACACTGAAGCTTTCTTT. The rearrangement joins TRBV2 to TRBJ1-1; D not certain. Germline loops: CDR1 SNHLY, CDR2 FYNNEI. The germline V and J ends were trimmed by 7 bases and 0 bases, with 9 bases remaining between them. This CDR3 contains 13 residues.

The chain uses TRBV19 and TRBJ2-3, with TRBD2 matching over 7 bases. J gave up 2 bases and V 6 bases, and 2 bases lay outside the gene matches. CDR3 length: 13 amino acids. The germline CDR1 and CDR2 sequences are LNHDA and SQIVND (reference sequence). The CDR3 is CASRGLSTDTQYF. The CDR3 nucleotides are TGTGCCAGTAGGGGACTATCCACAGATACGCAGTATTTT.

This chain connects TRBV6-5 to TRBJ2-1; D uncertain. The CDR3 consists of 12 residues. Germline loops: CDR1 MNHEY, CDR2 SVGAGI. The V and J ends lost 8 bases and 2 bases respectively, with 7 bases between them. The CDR3 DNA follows: TGTGCCAGCCTTTCAGCCTACAATGAGCAGTTCTTC. Its translation: CASLSAYNEQFF.

V usage is TRBV5-6 and J usage is TRBJ1-5; weak D call: TRBD1 (6 bases). Germline assignment: CDR1 SGHDT and CDR2 YYEEEE. Between the trimmed V and J ends, which lost 5 bases and 3 bases, there was a span of 12 bases. The CDR3 is 14 amino acids. Written as DNA, the CDR3 is TGTGCCAGCAGTCATACAGGGCCCAATCAGCCCCAGCATTTT. Amino acid sequence: CASSHTGPNQPQHF.

The V and J genes are TRBV10-1 and TRBJ2-2; 7 bases are a match to TRBD1. V gave up 4 bases and J gave up 7 bases; unmatched junction bases: 6. Germline lookup yields CDR1 WNHNN and CDR2 SYGVQD (reference sequence). This CDR3 is built from 14 residues. CDR3 in DNA: TGCGCCAGCAGTGGCCGACAGGGCGGCGGGGAGCTGTTTTTT. Translation: CASSGRQGGGELFF.

The V gene is TRBV27, the J gene TRBJ2-3; D is ambiguous. The CDR3 consists of 14 residues. Germline loops: CDR1 MNHEY, CDR2 SMNVEV (reference sequence). V was shortened by 1 base and J by 6 bases, with 11 bases between the two germline ends. The CDR3 nucleotides read TGTGCCAGCAGTTTATATAGCCCATCGGATACGCAGTATTTT. This translates into CASSLYSPSDTQYF.